The rows below give T cell receptor beta chains drawn from one sample of a study of cytomegalovirus exposure and HLA in healthy donors. Only in-frame clones appear in the TCRdb table, and some are missing; sequencing was by immunoSEQ multiplex PCR. The sample contains some 130,000 clones, more than 75% of which appear only once. Material: PBMCs. The receptors derive from a female donor in good health and CMV-seronegative. Both conserved end residues are part of each CDR3. The order of the fields is clone size, J gene, D gene, V gene, CDR3 protein, CDR3 DNA. The D gene is left open where the match is weak. Clone size is shown for a subset of rows, as once, few, many or a class of expanded clone.

-	TRBJ1-1	-	TRBV1	CTSSQDRTEGSNTEAFF	TGCACCAGCAGCCAAGATAGGACAGAGGGTTCGAACACTGAAGCTTTCTTT
-	TRBJ2-1	TRBD2	TRBV7-9	CASSSGGLALSYNEQFF	TGTGCCAGCAGCTCCGGGGGACTAGCGCTTTCCTACAATGAGCAGTTCTTC
-	TRBJ1-4	-	TRBV7-9	CASTPGKPTNEKLFF	TGTGCCAGCACTCCGGGAAAACCAACTAATGAAAAACTGTTTTTT
-	TRBJ2-7	-	TRBV29-1	CSVEGGQGTYEQYF	TGCAGCGTTGAAGGGGGCCAGGGGACCTACGAGCAGTACTTC
once	TRBJ1-1	TRBD1	TRBV7-9	CSSSLGTGRMNTEAFF	TGTTCCAGCAGCTTAGGGACAGGGCGGATGAACACTGAAGCTTTCTTT
-	TRBJ1-2	-	TRBV28	CATNGNYGYTF	TGTGCCACTAACGGGAACTATGGCTACACCTTC
-	TRBJ1-5	-	TRBV6-6	CASSLNQPQHF	TGTGCCAGCAGTCTCAATCAGCCCCAGCATTTT
-	TRBJ1-6	-	TRBV7-2	CASSFRDSNSPLHF	TGTGCCAGCAGCTTCCGCGACAGCAATTCACCCCTCCACTTT
-	TRBJ1-4	-	TRBV30	CASTARAPATNEKLFF	TGTGCCTCCACCGCGAGGGCCCCAGCAACTAATGAAAAACTGTTTTTT
few	TRBJ2-1	-	TRBV6-6	CASSFQGNYNEQFF	TGTGCCAGCAGTTTTCAGGGAAACTACAATGAGCAGTTCTTC
-	TRBJ2-5	-	TRBV15	CATMGTDFSTQYF	TGTGCCACCATGGGAACGGACTTCTCGACCCAGTACTTC
-	TRBJ2-3	-	TRBV7-2	CASSLDSTDTQYF	TGTGCCAGCAGCTTAGACTCCACAGATACGCAGTATTTT
-	TRBJ2-3	-	TRBV29-1	CSVEFLQGYSTDTQYF	TGCAGCGTCGAGTTTCTACAGGGTTATAGCACAGATACGCAGTATTTT
few	TRBJ2-3	-	TRBV7-9	CASSYKRAERTDTQYF	TGTGCCAGCAGCTATAAGCGGGCCGAGCGAACAGATACGCAGTATTTT
once	TRBJ2-7	TRBD1	TRBV7-8	CASRLTGDHEQYF	TGTGCCAGCAGGTTGACAGGGGACCACGAGCAGTACTTC
-	TRBJ1-2	TRBD1	TRBV4-1	CASSRTKQGPGGYTF	TGCGCCAGCAGCCGTACAAAACAGGGGCCGGGTGGCTACACCTTC
-	TRBJ2-1	TRBD1	TRBV9	CASSTRGQGAGNEQFF	TGTGCCAGCAGCACACGCGGACAGGGGGCAGGCAATGAGCAGTTCTTC
-	TRBJ2-7	-	TRBV15	CATSRDPHSSYEQYF	TGTGCCACCAGCAGAGATCCCCATAGCTCCTACGAGCAGTACTTC
once	TRBJ1-1	TRBD1	TRBV5-1	CASSLRGQGTEAFF	TGCGCCAGCAGCTTGCGGGGACAGGGCACTGAAGCTTTCTTT
-	TRBJ1-2	-	TRBV5-6	CASSLPRDISWGYTF	TGTGCCAGCAGCCTCCCCCGGGACATCTCATGGGGCTACACCTTC